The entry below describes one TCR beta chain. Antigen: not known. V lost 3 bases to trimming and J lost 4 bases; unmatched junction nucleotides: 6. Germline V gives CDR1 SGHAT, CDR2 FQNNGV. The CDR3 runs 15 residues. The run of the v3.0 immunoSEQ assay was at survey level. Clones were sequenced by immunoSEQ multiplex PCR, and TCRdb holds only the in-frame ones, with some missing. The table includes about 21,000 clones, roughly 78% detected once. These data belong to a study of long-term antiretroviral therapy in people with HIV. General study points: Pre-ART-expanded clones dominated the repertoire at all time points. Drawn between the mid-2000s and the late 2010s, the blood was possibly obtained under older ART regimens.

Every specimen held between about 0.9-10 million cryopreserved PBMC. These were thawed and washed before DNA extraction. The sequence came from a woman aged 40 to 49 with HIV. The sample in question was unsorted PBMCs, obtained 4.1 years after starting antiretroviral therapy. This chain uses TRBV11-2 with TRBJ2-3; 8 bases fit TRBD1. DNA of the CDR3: TGTGCCAGCAGCTTTGCGGACAGGGTCGCAGATACGCAGTATTTT. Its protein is CASSFADRVADTQYF.